The rows below give T cell receptor beta chains drawn from one sample of a study of cytomegalovirus exposure and HLA in healthy donors. Generated by immunoSEQ multiplex PCR, the TCRdb table keeps only in-frame clones and is missing some. The sample holds about 65,000 clones, around 92% seen once. Sequencing input: PBMCs. The receptors stem from a woman aged 18 to 35 in good health and CMV-seronegative. The CDR3 runs from the conserved cysteine through the conserved F or W.

v_gene	CDR3aa
TRBV5-6	CASRAGTGYEYF
TRBV9	CASSALWGGRNTGELFF
TRBV18	CASSPDQGEAFF
TRBV7-8	CASSYAGGDNEQFF
TRBV6-5	CASPFLAALWDEQYF
TRBV2	CATAGTVGTEAFF
TRBV27	CASSPPGLAGTYEQYF
TRBV2	CASSEGLAPGTQYF
TRBV6-1	CASSEGFGLTGNSYEQYF
TRBV4-3	CASSPAAGNTGELFF
TRBV14	CASSQWGQSSYEQYF
TRBV5-5	CASSLGQGGGDTQYF
TRBV7-8	CASSFERADQETQYF
TRBV25-1	CASSALAASYEQYF
TRBV7-9	CASSLQGDYTF
TRBV7-9	CASSSPSRGTYEQYF
TRBV27	CASSLQTSADTQYF
TRBV6-1	CASIRDRASNQPQHF
TRBV29-1	CSVGQGAHEQYF
TRBV7-2	CASSLSLYNEQFF
TRBV4-2	CASSQDLGLTNYGYTF
TRBV30	CAWSVSGIYEQYF
TRBV15	CATATSPMDSTYTDTQYF
TRBV27	CASSSGQGSNSPLHF
TRBV28	CASRPPQGTIYF
TRBV11-2	CASSFWGTSGRAIGDTQYF
TRBV9	CASSVGGADPETQYF
TRBV4-3	CASSQDRANTEAFF
TRBV25-1	CASSEWRGGEQYF
TRBV5-5	CASSPSTEYSNQPQHF
TRBV7-3	CASSPIGWDTQYF
TRBV28	CASSPTGTATNEKLFF
TRBV5-6	CASSLLLGREQYF
TRBV28	CASSQPPGEKLFF
TRBV9	CASSVVSGGINEQFF
TRBV28	CASSLPGDTNYGYTF
TRBV7-9	CASRSTGENIQYF
TRBV9	CASSAAPGTGGYRGYTF
TRBV5-4	CASSLGAGALGLAQYF
TRBV5-1	CASSLSPGLAAPYEQYF
TRBV6-5	CASSYRGQGGGYTF
TRBV30	CAWIPDSLSYEQYF
TRBV15	CATSRDAESNTGELFF
TRBV5-6	CASSLILGAGYTF
TRBV4-1	CASSQDRGGDQETQYF
TRBV18	CASSPPVRGHGYTF
TRBV19	CASSTGASGKLYEQYF
TRBV5-1	CASSLAVGGKGYNEQFF
TRBV6-1	CASSGASGAADTQYF